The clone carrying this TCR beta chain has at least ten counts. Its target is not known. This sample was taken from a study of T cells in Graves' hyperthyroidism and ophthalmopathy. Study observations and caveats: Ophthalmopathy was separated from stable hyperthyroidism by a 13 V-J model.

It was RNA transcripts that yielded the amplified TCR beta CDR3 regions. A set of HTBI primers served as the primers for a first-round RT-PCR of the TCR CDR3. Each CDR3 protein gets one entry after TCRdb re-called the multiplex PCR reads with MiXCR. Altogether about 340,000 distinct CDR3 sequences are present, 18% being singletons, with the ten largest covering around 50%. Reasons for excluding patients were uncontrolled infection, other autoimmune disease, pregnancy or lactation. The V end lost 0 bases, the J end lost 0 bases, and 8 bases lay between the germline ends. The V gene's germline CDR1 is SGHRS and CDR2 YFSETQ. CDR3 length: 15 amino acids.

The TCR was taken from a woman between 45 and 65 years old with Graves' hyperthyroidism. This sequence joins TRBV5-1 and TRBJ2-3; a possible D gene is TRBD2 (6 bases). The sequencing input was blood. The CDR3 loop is CASSLGLESTDTQYF. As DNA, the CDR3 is TGCGCCAGCAGCTTGGGACTAGAGAGCACAGATACGCAGTATTTT.